The rows below give T cell receptor beta chains drawn from one sample of a study of cytomegalovirus exposure and HLA in healthy donors. Sequenced by immunoSEQ multiplex PCR; TCRdb stores in-frame clones only, minus some. Here the sample spans about 140,000 clones, 82% being singletons. Material for sequencing was PBMCs. The receptors come from a man aged 18 to 29 in good health and CMV-seropositive. Each CDR3 is given with its conserved first and last residue. D genes are given only for firm matches. Clone size appears in some rows only: once, few, many, or a class for an expanded clone.

d_call j_call clone_size v_call cdr3_aa cdr3_nt
NA TRBJ2-5 NA TRBV29-1 CSVTPPSAKTQYF TGCAGCGTGACCCCTCCGAGCGCCAAGACCCAGTACTTC
NA TRBJ2-3 NA TRBV2 CASSEARAGATDTQYF TGTGCCAGCAGTGAAGCGCGCGCGGGGGCAACAGATACGCAGTATTTT
NA TRBJ1-6 NA TRBV21-1 CASSKAPTNSPLHF TGTGCCAGCAGCAAAGCCCCTACTAATTCACCCCTCCACTTT
NA TRBJ2-2 NA TRBV7-9 CASSYGGFSGGRLSELFF TGTGCCAGCAGCTACGGGGGATTTAGTGGAGGCCGATTAAGTGAGCTGTTTTTT
NA TRBJ2-2 few TRBV29-1 CSVAGLRGPDTGELFF TGCAGCGTTGCTGGTTTAAGAGGGCCCGACACCGGGGAGCTGTTTTTT
TRBD2 TRBJ2-1 NA TRBV4-1 CASSQLAGGNEQFF TGCGCCAGCAGCCAACTAGCGGGAGGGAATGAGCAGTTCTTC
TRBD2 TRBJ2-1 NA TRBV6-1 CASSAIAGGSYNEQFF TGTGCCAGCAGTGCCATAGCGGGGGGCTCCTACAATGAGCAGTTCTTC
NA TRBJ1-3 NA TRBV6-1 CASPISSGNTIYF TGTGCCAGTCCGATTAGCTCTGGAAACACCATATATTTT
NA TRBJ1-1 NA TRBV2 CASSDYRLMNTEAFF TGTGCCAGCAGTGATTACAGACTAATGAACACTGAAGCTTTCTTT
TRBD1 TRBJ1-2 NA TRBV2 CASRAGTGTGGDCGYTF TGTGCCAGCAGAGCCGGGACAGGGACAGGAGGGGACTGTGGCTACACCTTC
TRBD1 TRBJ1-1 NA TRBV19 CASSTGGSTEAFF TGTGCCAGTAGTACAGGGGGTAGCACTGAAGCTTTCTTT
NA TRBJ2-6 NA TRBV19 CASSRGPMGSGANVLTF TGTGCCAGTAGCAGGGGCCCTATGGGCTCTGGGGCCAACGTCCTGACTTTC
TRBD1 TRBJ1-2 once TRBV5-1 CASSSDGTAYGYTF TGCGCCAGCAGCTCCGACGGGACAGCGTATGGCTACACCTTC
NA TRBJ1-4 NA TRBV5-1 CASSLAGGSNEKLFF TGCGCCAGCAGCTTGGCCGGAGGCTCTAATGAAAAACTGTTTTTT
NA TRBJ1-1 NA TRBV19 CAAFGGIATEAFF TGTGCCGCATTCGGCGGGATAGCCACTGAAGCTTTCTTT
NA TRBJ1-6 NA TRBV28 CASSLLVPGNSPLHF TGTGCCAGCAGTTTATTGGTCCCGGGGAATTCACCCCTCCACTTT
TRBD1 TRBJ2-1 NA TRBV12-5 CASAGQGVNEQFF TGTGCTAGTGCGGGACAGGGTGTGAATGAGCAGTTCTTC
NA TRBJ2-1 NA TRBV5-1 CASSLGSRVNEQFF TGCGCCAGCAGCTTGGGATCCAGGGTCAATGAGCAGTTCTTC
TRBD1 TRBJ2-7 NA TRBV7-6 CASSDQTGSLDEQYF TGTGCCAGCAGCGACCAGACAGGGAGCCTTGACGAGCAGTACTTC
NA TRBJ2-7 NA TRBV25-1 CASSAGQVNEQYF TGTGCCAGCAGTGCAGGGCAAGTCAACGAGCAGTACTTC
NA TRBJ2-1 NA TRBV2 CASRASSGYNEQFF TGTGCCAGCAGAGCTTCCTCGGGTTACAATGAGCAGTTCTTC
NA TRBJ1-1 NA TRBV19 CASRSVQGDPEAFF TGTGCCAGTAGATCTGTACAGGGAGATCCTGAAGCTTTCTTT
TRBD1 TRBJ1-2 NA TRBV4-1 CASSPDRAYGYTF TGCGCCAGCAGCCCCGACAGGGCCTATGGCTACACCTTC
NA TRBJ1-1 NA TRBV5-6 CASSLKDRWTEAFF TGTGCCAGCAGCTTGAAAGACAGGTGGACTGAAGCTTTCTTT
NA TRBJ2-7 NA TRBV6-5 CASSFRQAYEQYF TGTGCCAGCAGTTTCCGACAGGCCTACGAGCAGTACTTC
NA TRBJ1-2 NA TRBV27 CASSLEGSLRPELYGYTF TGTGCCAGCAGTTTGGAGGGTAGCTTAAGACCAGAGCTCTATGGCTACACCTTC
NA TRBJ2-7 few TRBV5-1 CASSSPGNSYEQYF TGCGCCAGCAGCAGCCCCGGGAATTCCTACGAGCAGTACTTC
NA TRBJ1-4 NA TRBV6-1 CASSPNKEMHEKLFF TGTGCCAGCAGTCCTAATAAGGAGATGCATGAAAAACTGTTTTTT
NA TRBJ1-1 once TRBV5-1 CASSSVGGVMIEAFF TGCGCCAGCAGCTCGGTCGGGGGGGTCATGATTGAAGCTTTCTTT
NA TRBJ1-1 NA TRBV29-1 CSGGGGTEAFF TGCAGCGGTGGGGGGGGCACTGAAGCTTTCTTT
NA TRBJ1-3 NA TRBV19 CASSTVQGNGNTIYF TGTGCCAGTAGTACCGTCCAGGGCAATGGAAACACCATATATTTT
NA TRBJ1-1 NA TRBV6-1 CASKQAASNTEAFF TGTGCCAGCAAGCAGGCCGCCTCTAACACTGAAGCTTTCTTT
TRBD1 TRBJ1-2 NA TRBV19 CASSTDREIYGYTF TGTGCCAGTAGTACGGACAGGGAGATCTATGGCTACACCTTC
NA TRBJ2-1 NA TRBV28 CASSYSYGYNEQFF TGTGCCAGCAGCTACTCCTACGGTTACAATGAGCAGTTCTTC
NA TRBJ2-3 once TRBV9 CASSSPIGSGVMTDTQYF TGTGCCAGCAGCTCTCCCATCGGGAGCGGAGTTATGACAGATACGCAGTATTTT
TRBD1 TRBJ1-1 few TRBV19 CASIRTGLNTEAFF TGTGCCAGTATCCGGACAGGGCTTAACACTGAAGCTTTCTTT
TRBD1 TRBJ2-5 NA TRBV5-1 CASTNAGQGQETQYF TGCGCCAGCACGAATGCGGGACAGGGACAAGAGACCCAGTACTTC
NA TRBJ2-3 once TRBV2 CASSERRASTDTQYF TGTGCCAGCAGTGAAAGGAGGGCTAGCACAGATACGCAGTATTTT
TRBD1 TRBJ1-6 NA TRBV6-5 CASSWDRNSPLHF TGTGCCAGCTCGTGGGACAGAAATTCACCCCTCCACTTT
TRBD1 TRBJ1-1 NA TRBV29-1 CSVERTGGNTEAFF TGCAGCGTTGAAAGGACAGGCGGGAACACTGAAGCTTTCTTT
NA TRBJ1-1 NA TRBV30 CAWTPPGHPAGEAFF TGTGCCTGGACCCCCCCCGGACATCCTGCAGGTGAAGCTTTCTTT
TRBD2 TRBJ2-3 NA TRBV19 CASSISGRFTDTQYF TGTGCCAGTAGTATTAGCGGGAGGTTCACAGATACGCAGTATTTT
NA TRBJ1-1 NA TRBV5-1 CASQEGVMNTEAFF TGCGCCAGCCAAGAAGGGGTTATGAACACTGAAGCTTTCTTT
NA TRBJ2-1 NA TRBV27 CASSDYRALNEQFF TGTGCCAGCAGCGATTACAGGGCCCTCAATGAGCAGTTCTTC
NA TRBJ2-1 NA TRBV7-9 CASSLGAGRVYNEQFF TGTGCCAGCAGCTTAGGTGCGGGGCGGGTCTACAATGAGCAGTTCTTC
TRBD2 TRBJ2-1 NA TRBV11-2 CASSPRRGSGSDINEQFF TGTGCCAGCAGCCCAAGGCGTGGTAGCGGGAGCGATATCAATGAGCAGTTCTTC
TRBD1 TRBJ1-5 NA TRBV5-6 CASSSSRDRVLFGQPQHF TGTGCCAGCAGCTCTAGCCGGGACAGGGTTCTCTTCGGGCAGCCCCAGCATTTT
TRBD1 TRBJ2-7 NA TRBV7-2 CASSKRTGSSYEQYF TGTGCCAGCAGCAAACGGACAGGTAGCTCCTACGAGCAGTACTTC